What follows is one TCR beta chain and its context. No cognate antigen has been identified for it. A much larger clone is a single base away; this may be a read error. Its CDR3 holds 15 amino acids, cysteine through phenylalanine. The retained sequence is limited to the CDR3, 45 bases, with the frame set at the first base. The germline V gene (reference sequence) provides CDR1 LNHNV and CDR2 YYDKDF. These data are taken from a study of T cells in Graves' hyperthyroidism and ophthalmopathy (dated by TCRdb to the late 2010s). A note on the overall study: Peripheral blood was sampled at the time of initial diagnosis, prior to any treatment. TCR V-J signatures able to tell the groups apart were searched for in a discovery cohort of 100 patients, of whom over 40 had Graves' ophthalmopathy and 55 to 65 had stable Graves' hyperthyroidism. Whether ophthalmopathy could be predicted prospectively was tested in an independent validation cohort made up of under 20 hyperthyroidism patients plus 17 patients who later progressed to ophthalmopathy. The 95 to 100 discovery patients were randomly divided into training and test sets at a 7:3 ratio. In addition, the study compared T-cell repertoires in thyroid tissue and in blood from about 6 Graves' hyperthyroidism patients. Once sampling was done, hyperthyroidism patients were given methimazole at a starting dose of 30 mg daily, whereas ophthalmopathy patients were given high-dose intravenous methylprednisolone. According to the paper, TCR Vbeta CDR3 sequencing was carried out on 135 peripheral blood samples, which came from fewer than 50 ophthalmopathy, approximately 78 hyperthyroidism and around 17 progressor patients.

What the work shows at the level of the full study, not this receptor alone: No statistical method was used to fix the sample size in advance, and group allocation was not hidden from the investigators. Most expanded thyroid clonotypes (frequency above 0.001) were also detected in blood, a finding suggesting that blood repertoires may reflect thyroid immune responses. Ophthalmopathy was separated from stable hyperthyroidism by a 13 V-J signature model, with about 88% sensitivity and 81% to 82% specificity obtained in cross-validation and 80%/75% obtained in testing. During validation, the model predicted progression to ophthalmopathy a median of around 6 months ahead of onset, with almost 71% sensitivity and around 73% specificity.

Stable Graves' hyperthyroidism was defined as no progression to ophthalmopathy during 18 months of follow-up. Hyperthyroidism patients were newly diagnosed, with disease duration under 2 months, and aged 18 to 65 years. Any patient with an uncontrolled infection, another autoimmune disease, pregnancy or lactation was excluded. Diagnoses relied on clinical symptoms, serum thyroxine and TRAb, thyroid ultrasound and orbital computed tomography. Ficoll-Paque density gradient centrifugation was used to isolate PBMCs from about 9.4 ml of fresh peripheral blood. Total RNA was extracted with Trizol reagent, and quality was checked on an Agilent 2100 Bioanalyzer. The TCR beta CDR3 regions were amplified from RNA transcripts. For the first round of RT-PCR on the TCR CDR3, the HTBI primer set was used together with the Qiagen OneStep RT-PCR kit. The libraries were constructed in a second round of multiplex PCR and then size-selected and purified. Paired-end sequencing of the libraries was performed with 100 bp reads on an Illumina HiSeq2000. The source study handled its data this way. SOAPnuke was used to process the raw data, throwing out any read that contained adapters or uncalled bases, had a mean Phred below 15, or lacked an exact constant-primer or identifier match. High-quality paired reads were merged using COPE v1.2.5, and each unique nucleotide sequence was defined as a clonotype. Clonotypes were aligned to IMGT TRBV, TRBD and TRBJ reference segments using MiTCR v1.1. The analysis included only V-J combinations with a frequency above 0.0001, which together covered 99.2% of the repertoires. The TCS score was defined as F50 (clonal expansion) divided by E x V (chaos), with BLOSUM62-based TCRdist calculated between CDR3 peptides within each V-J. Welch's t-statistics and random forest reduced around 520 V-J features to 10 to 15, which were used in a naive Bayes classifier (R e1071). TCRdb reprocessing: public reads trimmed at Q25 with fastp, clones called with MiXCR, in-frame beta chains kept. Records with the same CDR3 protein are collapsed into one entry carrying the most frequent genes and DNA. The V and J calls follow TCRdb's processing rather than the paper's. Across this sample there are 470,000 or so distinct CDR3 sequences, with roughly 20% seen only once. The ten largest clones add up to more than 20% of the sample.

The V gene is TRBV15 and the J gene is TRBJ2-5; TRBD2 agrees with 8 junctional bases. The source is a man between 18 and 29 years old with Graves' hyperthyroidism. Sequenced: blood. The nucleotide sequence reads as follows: TGTGTCACCAGCAGAGATCGGGGGGGGTCGGAGACCCAGTACTTC. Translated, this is CVTSRDRGGSETQYF.